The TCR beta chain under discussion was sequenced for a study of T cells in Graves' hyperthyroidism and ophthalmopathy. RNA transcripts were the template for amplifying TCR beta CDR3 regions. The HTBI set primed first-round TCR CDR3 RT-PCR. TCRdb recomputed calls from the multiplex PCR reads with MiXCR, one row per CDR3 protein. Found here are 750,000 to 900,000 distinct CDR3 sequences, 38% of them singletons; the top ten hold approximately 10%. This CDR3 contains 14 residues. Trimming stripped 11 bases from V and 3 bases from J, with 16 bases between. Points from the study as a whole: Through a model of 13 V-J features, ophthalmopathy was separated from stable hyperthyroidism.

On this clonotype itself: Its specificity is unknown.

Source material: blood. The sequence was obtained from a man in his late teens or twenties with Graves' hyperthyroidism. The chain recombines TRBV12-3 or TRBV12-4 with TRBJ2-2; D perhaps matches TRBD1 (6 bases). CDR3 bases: TGTGCCCTCAGGGGTAGGGCCGACACCGGGGAGCTGTTTTTT. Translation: CALRGRADTGELFF.